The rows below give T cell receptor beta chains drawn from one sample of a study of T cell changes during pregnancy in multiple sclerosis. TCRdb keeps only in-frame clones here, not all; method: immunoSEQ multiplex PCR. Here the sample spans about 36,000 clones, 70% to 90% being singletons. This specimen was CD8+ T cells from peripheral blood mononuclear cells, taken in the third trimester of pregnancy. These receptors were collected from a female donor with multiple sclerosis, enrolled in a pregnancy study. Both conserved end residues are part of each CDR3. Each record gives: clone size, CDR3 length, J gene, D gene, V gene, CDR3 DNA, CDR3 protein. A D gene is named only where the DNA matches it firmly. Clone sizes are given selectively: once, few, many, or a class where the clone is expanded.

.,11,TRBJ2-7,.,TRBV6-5,TGTGCCAGCAGTCAGGGGTCCGAGCAGTACTTC,CASSQGSEQYF
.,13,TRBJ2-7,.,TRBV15,TGTGCCACCAGCAGCTTGATGGGGGCCGAGCAGTACTTC,CATSSLMGAEQYF
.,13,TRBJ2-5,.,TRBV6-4,TGTGCCAGCAGCGCGGGGGCCGAAGAGACCCAGTACTTC,CASSAGAEETQYF
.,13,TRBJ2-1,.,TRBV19,TGTGCCAGTAGTATAAGGGGGGGCAATGAGCAGTTCTTC,CASSIRGGNEQFF
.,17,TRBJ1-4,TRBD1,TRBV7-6,TGTGCCAGCAGCTTAGTAATTCCGGGACAGGGAAATGAAAAACTGTTTTTT,CASSLVIPGQGNEKLFF
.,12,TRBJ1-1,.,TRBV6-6,TGTGCCAGCAGTTCCTACAGGGCTGAAGCTTTCTTT,CASSSYRAEAFF
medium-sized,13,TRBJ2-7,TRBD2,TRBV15,TGTGCCACCGGACCGCGGGGGGAAGGCGAGCAGTACTTC,CATGPRGEGEQYF
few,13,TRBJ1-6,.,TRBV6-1,TGTGCCAGCAGGGACAGTGAGATCTCACCCCTCCACTTT,CASRDSEISPLHF
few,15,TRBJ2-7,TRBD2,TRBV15,TGTGCCACCAGCAGAGGACTAGCGGGGGCCTACGAGCAGTACTTC,CATSRGLAGAYEQYF
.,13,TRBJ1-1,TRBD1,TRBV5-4,TGTGCCAGCAGCGCGACAGGGGACACTGAAGCTTTCTTT,CASSATGDTEAFF
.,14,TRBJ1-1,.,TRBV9,TGTGCCAGCAGCCCGACAGCTTCAAACACTGAAGCTTTCTTT,CASSPTASNTEAFF
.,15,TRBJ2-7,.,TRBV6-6,TGTGCCACCCACAAGGGCGGAGGGGCCTCCTACGAGCAGTACTTC,CATHKGGGASYEQYF
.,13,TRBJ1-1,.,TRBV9,TGTGCCAGCAGCGTAGGCGCGAACACTGAAGCTTTCTTT,CASSVGANTEAFF
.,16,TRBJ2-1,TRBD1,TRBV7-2,TGTGCCAGCAGCGGCGAACCGGGACAGCCTTACAATGAGCAGTTCTTC,CASSGEPGQPYNEQFF
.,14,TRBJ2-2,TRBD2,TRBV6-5,TGTGCCAGCAGTTCCCTGGGAGGGCCCGGGGAGCTGTTTTTT,CASSSLGGPGELFF
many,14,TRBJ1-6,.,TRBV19,TGTGCCAGTAGCACCGGGACTGAGGCTTCACCCCTCCACTTT,CASSTGTEASPLHF
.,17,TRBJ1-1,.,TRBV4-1,TGCGCCAGCAGCCCGGGATGGTTTACAGGGATTGAAGCTGAAGCTTTCTTT,CASSPGWFTGIEAEAFF
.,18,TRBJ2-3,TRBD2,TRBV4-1,TGCGCCAGCAGCGAAGTGGGCGGGAGCCGTGGGGTCACAGATACGCAGTATTTT,CASSEVGGSRGVTDTQYF
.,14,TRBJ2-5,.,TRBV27,TGTGCCAGCAGTACAGGTGTAGGGTATGAAACCCAGTACTTC,CASSTGVGYETQYF
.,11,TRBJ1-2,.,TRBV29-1,TGCAGCGTCGGGGGAGGGACCGGCTACACCTTC,CSVGGGTGYTF
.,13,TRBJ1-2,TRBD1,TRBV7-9,TGTGCCAGCAGCGCGGACAGGGTTAATGGCTACACCTTC,CASSADRVNGYTF
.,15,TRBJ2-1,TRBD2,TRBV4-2,TGTGCCAGCATGAATAGCGGGGGAGAATTCAATGAGCAGTTCTTC,CASMNSGGEFNEQFF
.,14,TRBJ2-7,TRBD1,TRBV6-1,TGTGCCAGCAGTGAGGGGACAGGACTCTACGAGCAGTACTTC,CASSEGTGLYEQYF
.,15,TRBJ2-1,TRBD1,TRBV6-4,TGTGCCAGCAGTGATCGACAGGGGAGTTACAATGAGCAGTTCTTC,CASSDRQGSYNEQFF
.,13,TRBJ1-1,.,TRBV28,TGTGCCAGCAGTCTAGGACAGCGCACTGAAGCTTTCTTT,CASSLGQRTEAFF
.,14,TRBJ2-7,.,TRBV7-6,TGTGCCAGCAGCCCAGCCGGCGGGGTAGCCGAGCAGTACTTC,CASSPAGGVAEQYF
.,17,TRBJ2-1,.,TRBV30,TGTGCCTGGAGTGTACTCGGGGGGCCCCCGGTGGACAATGAGCAGTTCTTC,CAWSVLGGPPVDNEQFF
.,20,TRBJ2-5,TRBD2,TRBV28,TGTGCCAGCAGTTCCCTCCTTGTGGATGGCAGGACTAGGGTTCAAGAGACCCAGTACTTC,CASSSLLVDGRTRVQETQYF